The 5 T cell receptor beta chains presented below share a single source sample, sequenced in a study of T cell responses to AZD1222 COVID-19 vaccine. The data were produced by immunoSEQ multiplex PCR, yet TCRdb's version contains in-frame clones alone and is incomplete. The sample records about 94,000 clones, about 85% being singletons. This sample comprised peripheral blood, obtained 28 days after the second AZD1222 dose. These receptors were taken from an adult who received the AZD1222 COVID-19 vaccine.

This clone was counted a single time. The J gene is TRBJ1-6, the V gene TRBV6-5, with D unresolved. Trimming stripped 3 bases from V and 7 bases from J, with 16 bases between. Germline V CDR1 and CDR2: MNHEY, SVGAGI. The CDR3 loop spans 16 amino acids. CDR3 sequence reads: CASSYISSIENSPLHF. In DNA form, the CDR3 reads TGTGCCAGCAGTTATATAAGCAGCATAGAGAATTCACCCCTCCACTTT.

CDR3 nucleotide sequence: TGCGCCAGCAGCTTACTAGGGACTAGCGGGAATTCACCAGGGGCCAACGTCCTGACTTTC. Amino acid sequence: CASSLLGTSGNSPGANVLTF. The chain combines TRBV5-1 with TRBJ2-6, with 13 bases aligning to TRBD2. The V gene end was trimmed by 2 bases and the J gene end by 4 bases; junction bases not matched to a gene: 12. Germline values: CDR1 SGHRS, CDR2 YFSETQ. The CDR3 is made up of 20 amino acids.

This chain connects TRBV5-4 to TRBJ2-2; a possible D gene is TRBD2 (6 bases). Germline values: CDR1 SGHNT, CDR2 YYREEE (reference sequence). Trimming shortened V by 4 bases and J by 6 bases, and 16 bases separated the two germline ends. This CDR3 is built from 15 residues. DNA for the CDR3: TGTGCCAGCAGCCCCGGAGGGGAAGTCGCCGGGGAGCTGTTTTTT. It specifies CASSPGGEVAGELFF.

The J gene is TRBJ2-7, the V gene TRBV10-3; the match to TRBD2 covers 7 bases. This CDR3 region has 16 residues. CDR1 and CDR2 (germline): ENHRY, SYGVKD. The V gene end was trimmed by 9 bases and the J gene end by 7 bases; junction bases not matched to a gene: 21. CDR3 loop: CAIYQRPAAGVEEQYF. In DNA form, the CDR3 reads TGTGCCATATATCAGCGCCCAGCCGCGGGAGTCGAAGAGCAGTACTTC.

This clone was observed a handful of times. The rearrangement joins TRBV7-8 to TRBJ2-2; TRBD2 is a possible D gene (5 bases). Germline V lookup: CDR1 SGHVS, CDR2 FQNEAQ. The germline V and J ends were trimmed by 3 bases and 6 bases, with 14 bases remaining between them. The CDR3 is made up of 15 amino acids. The CDR3 nucleotides are TGTGCCAGCAGCTTCCGACTATCGGCTGCCGGGGAGCTGTTTTTT. This translates into CASSFRLSAAGELFF.